The rows below give T cell receptor beta chains drawn from one sample of a study of blood T cell repertoires in COVID-19. Repertoires were generated with immunoSEQ multiplex PCR, while TCRdb's copy carries only in-frame clones and drops some. The table lists 340,000 or so clones, approximately 86% of them singletons. The specimen sequenced was PBMCs or T cells enriched from blood (not recorded which). All receptors derive from a middle-aged woman with acute COVID-19. CDR3s include the opening cysteine and the closing phenylalanine or tryptophan. The D gene is left open where the match is weak. A clone size is listed for some rows: how often the clone was seen (once, few, many), or a class if it is expanded.

d_call: -
clone_size: -
v_call: TRBV3-1/TRBV3-2
j_call: TRBJ1-2
cdr3_nt: TGTGCCAGCAGCCGGGGGGTCAGTCAGGGCTACACCTTC
cdr3_aa: CASSRGVSQGYTF

d_call: -
clone_size: -
v_call: TRBV7-2
j_call: TRBJ1-2
cdr3_nt: TGTGCCAGCAGCTTAGCGGCAGCCCTAGGCTATGGCTACACCTTC
cdr3_aa: CASSLAAALGYGYTF

d_call: -
clone_size: -
v_call: TRBV7-6
j_call: TRBJ1-2
cdr3_nt: TGTGCCAGCAGCTCAATCCAGGGGCCCTATGGCTACACCTTC
cdr3_aa: CASSSIQGPYGYTF

d_call: TRBD2
clone_size: -
v_call: TRBV5-4
j_call: TRBJ2-2
cdr3_nt: TGTGCCAGCAGTCGAGCGGGGTTTAGCACCGGGGAGCTGTTTTTT
cdr3_aa: CASSRAGFSTGELFF

d_call: -
clone_size: -
v_call: TRBV6-5
j_call: TRBJ1-6
cdr3_nt: TGTGCCAGCAGCCCGAATGGCCCTAGTGATTCACCCCTCCACTTT
cdr3_aa: CASSPNGPSDSPLHF

d_call: -
clone_size: -
v_call: TRBV10-3
j_call: TRBJ2-2
cdr3_nt: TGTGCCATCAGTGATGGTGGGCGGGATACCGGGGAGCTGTTTTTT
cdr3_aa: CAISDGGRDTGELFF

d_call: TRBD1
clone_size: -
v_call: TRBV7-2
j_call: TRBJ2-3
cdr3_nt: TGTGCCAGCAGCTTAGCAGGACAGGGGGTGTCAGATACGCAGTATTTT
cdr3_aa: CASSLAGQGVSDTQYF

d_call: -
clone_size: -
v_call: TRBV29-1
j_call: TRBJ2-1
cdr3_nt: TGCAGCGGGGACTCCGTAGGAGAGCAGTTCTTC
cdr3_aa: CSGDSVGEQFF

d_call: -
clone_size: -
v_call: TRBV10-2
j_call: TRBJ2-2
cdr3_nt: TGCGCCAGCAGTAGAGGGACTACCGGGGAGCTGTTTTTT
cdr3_aa: CASSRGTTGELFF

d_call: TRBD1
clone_size: -
v_call: TRBV2
j_call: TRBJ2-3
cdr3_nt: TGTGCCAGTAACAGGGGGGCAGATACGCAGTATTTT
cdr3_aa: CASNRGADTQYF

d_call: TRBD2
clone_size: -
v_call: TRBV5-4
j_call: TRBJ2-7
cdr3_nt: TGTGCCAGCAGCTTTTCTCCGGGGGGCTACGAGCAGTACTTC
cdr3_aa: CASSFSPGGYEQYF

d_call: -
clone_size: -
v_call: TRBV7-2
j_call: TRBJ2-7
cdr3_nt: TGTGCCAGCAGCTTAGATAGGGGCAGTTTAAAGTTCTACGAGCAGTACTTC
cdr3_aa: CASSLDRGSLKFYEQYF

d_call: -
clone_size: -
v_call: TRBV28
j_call: TRBJ2-2
cdr3_nt: TGTGCCAGCACCACTTCCGGCACCGGGGAGCTGTTTTTT
cdr3_aa: CASTTSGTGELFF

d_call: -
clone_size: -
v_call: TRBV3-1/TRBV3-2
j_call: TRBJ1-5
cdr3_nt: TGTGCCAGCAGCCAAGGGACACAGGCCCAGCATTTT
cdr3_aa: CASSQGTQAQHF

d_call: TRBD2
clone_size: few
v_call: TRBV7-2
j_call: TRBJ2-3
cdr3_nt: TGTGCCAGCAGCCGGTCGGGAGGAACAGATACGCAGTATTTT
cdr3_aa: CASSRSGGTDTQYF

d_call: -
clone_size: -
v_call: TRBV10-3
j_call: TRBJ1-5
cdr3_nt: TGTGCCATCAGTGAGTCAGGGGGTAGCAATCAGCCCCAGCATTTT
cdr3_aa: CAISESGGSNQPQHF

d_call: TRBD2
clone_size: -
v_call: TRBV6-2/TRBV6-3
j_call: TRBJ2-7
cdr3_nt: TGTGCCAGCAGTTACTCAGCGACTAGCGGGAGTGGGGCCTTC
cdr3_aa: CASSYSATSGSGAF

d_call: TRBD1
clone_size: -
v_call: TRBV6-1
j_call: TRBJ1-6
cdr3_nt: TGTGCCAGCAGTGAAACAGGGGGCTATAATTCACCCCTCCACTTT
cdr3_aa: CASSETGGYNSPLHF

d_call: -
clone_size: -
v_call: TRBV12-3/TRBV12-4
j_call: TRBJ1-2
cdr3_nt: TGTGCCAGCACCGCGACAGGAGGCTACACCTTC
cdr3_aa: CASTATGGYTF

d_call: TRBD1
clone_size: -
v_call: TRBV14
j_call: TRBJ1-3
cdr3_nt: TGTGCCAGCAGCCAAGCAGGGGGCCGAAACACCATATATTTT
cdr3_aa: CASSQAGGRNTIYF

d_call: TRBD1
clone_size: -
v_call: TRBV7-8
j_call: TRBJ2-7
cdr3_nt: TGTGCCAGCAGCTTGGGGGACAGGGACGAGCAGTACTTC
cdr3_aa: CASSLGDRDEQYF

d_call: TRBD1
clone_size: -
v_call: TRBV9
j_call: TRBJ1-2
cdr3_nt: TGTGCCAGCAGCGTCATGGGACAGGCTAACTATGGCTACACCTTC
cdr3_aa: CASSVMGQANYGYTF

d_call: TRBD2
clone_size: -
v_call: TRBV24-1
j_call: TRBJ2-1
cdr3_nt: TGTGCCACCAGTGTTAGCGGGAGCATCCATCTCAATGAGCAGTTCTTC
cdr3_aa: CATSVSGSIHLNEQFF

d_call: TRBD2
clone_size: -
v_call: TRBV12-5
j_call: TRBJ2-5
cdr3_nt: TGTGCTAGTGGTCGGGGGGGCCAAGAGACCCAGTACTTC
cdr3_aa: CASGRGGQETQYF

d_call: -
clone_size: -
v_call: TRBV3-1/TRBV3-2
j_call: TRBJ2-4
cdr3_nt: TGTGCCAGCAGCCCCATTGAAGGGAGCCTAGCCAAAAACATTCAGTACTTC
cdr3_aa: CASSPIEGSLAKNIQYF

d_call: -
clone_size: -
v_call: TRBV11-2
j_call: TRBJ2-5
cdr3_nt: TGTGCCAGCAGCCCCTCAGGGGCAGAGACCCAGTACTTC
cdr3_aa: CASSPSGAETQYF

d_call: -
clone_size: -
v_call: TRBV19
j_call: TRBJ1-5
cdr3_nt: TGTGCCAGTAGTACGCAGGGGATCAATCAGCCCCAGCATTTT
cdr3_aa: CASSTQGINQPQHF

d_call: -
clone_size: -
v_call: TRBV7-6
j_call: TRBJ2-7
cdr3_nt: TGTGCCAGCAGCCGGACTTCTAGGGGGGGGGCCTACGAGCAGTACTTC
cdr3_aa: CASSRTSRGGAYEQYF

d_call: -
clone_size: -
v_call: TRBV28
j_call: TRBJ2-7
cdr3_nt: TGTGCCGGGGGCCGGGGCCAAACCTACGAGCAGTACTTC
cdr3_aa: CAGGRGQTYEQYF

d_call: TRBD1
clone_size: -
v_call: TRBV5-1
j_call: TRBJ1-1
cdr3_nt: TGCGCCAGCAGGAGGGGACAGGGTAACTTGGCGAACACTGAAGCTTTCTTT
cdr3_aa: CASRRGQGNLANTEAFF

d_call: -
clone_size: once
v_call: TRBV7-2
j_call: TRBJ1-5
cdr3_nt: TGTGCCAGCAGCCCTGACAGGATTCAGCCCCAGCATTTT
cdr3_aa: CASSPDRIQPQHF

d_call: TRBD2
clone_size: -
v_call: TRBV9
j_call: TRBJ2-3
cdr3_nt: TGTGCCAGCAGCCCCCGGACTAGCGGGAGCCTCCGCACAGATACGCAGTATTTT
cdr3_aa: CASSPRTSGSLRTDTQYF

d_call: TRBD1
clone_size: -
v_call: TRBV4-3
j_call: TRBJ2-4
cdr3_nt: TGCGCCAGCAGCCGCTGGGGACAGGGGGAAACCAAAAACATTCAGTACTTC
cdr3_aa: CASSRWGQGETKNIQYF

d_call: TRBD1
clone_size: -
v_call: TRBV3-1/TRBV3-2
j_call: TRBJ2-1
cdr3_nt: TGTGCCAGCAGCCAAGTCGGGGGACAGGGGAGTGAGCAGTTCTTC
cdr3_aa: CASSQVGGQGSEQFF

d_call: TRBD2
clone_size: -
v_call: TRBV20-1
j_call: TRBJ2-2
cdr3_nt: TGCAGTGCTAGTTCGGGCGGGAGGTGGGACACCGGGGAGCTGTTTTTT
cdr3_aa: CSASSGGRWDTGELFF

d_call: -
clone_size: -
v_call: TRBV7-6
j_call: TRBJ2-6
cdr3_nt: TGTGCCAGCAGTACGGTCTCTGGGGCCAACGTCCTGACTTTC
cdr3_aa: CASSTVSGANVLTF

d_call: -
clone_size: -
v_call: TRBV7-9
j_call: TRBJ1-1
cdr3_nt: TGTGCCAGCAGCTTATCACAGGGTCGAGGTACTGAAGCTTTCTTT
cdr3_aa: CASSLSQGRGTEAFF

d_call: TRBD1
clone_size: -
v_call: TRBV6-2/TRBV6-3
j_call: TRBJ1-6
cdr3_nt: TGTGCCAGCAGTTACGAAGGGGGCTCTTCTTCACCCCTCCACTTT
cdr3_aa: CASSYEGGSSSPLHF

d_call: -
clone_size: -
v_call: TRBV19
j_call: TRBJ2-7
cdr3_nt: TGTGCCAGTAGTATAGAGGTGGGACTCTACGAGCAGTACTTC
cdr3_aa: CASSIEVGLYEQYF

d_call: -
clone_size: -
v_call: TRBV18
j_call: TRBJ1-1
cdr3_nt: TGTGCCAGCTCAGCACTAGGAGTCCCTGGCACTGAAGCTTTCTTT
cdr3_aa: CASSALGVPGTEAFF

d_call: TRBD1
clone_size: -
v_call: TRBV19
j_call: TRBJ1-2
cdr3_nt: TGTGCCAGTAGTACCCGGGACAGGGAATGGGGCTACACCTTC
cdr3_aa: CASSTRDREWGYTF

d_call: TRBD1
clone_size: -
v_call: TRBV5-1
j_call: TRBJ1-4
cdr3_nt: TGCGCCAGCAGCCTAGTATCAGGGGGAGGAAAACTGTTTTTT
cdr3_aa: CASSLVSGGGKLFF

d_call: TRBD2
clone_size: -
v_call: TRBV28
j_call: TRBJ2-1
cdr3_nt: TGTGCCAGCAGTTTACTCAAACTAGCGGGGGCCGCTTACAATGAGCAGTTCTTC
cdr3_aa: CASSLLKLAGAAYNEQFF

d_call: TRBD1
clone_size: -
v_call: TRBV3-1/TRBV3-2
j_call: TRBJ1-6
cdr3_nt: TGTGCCAGCAGCTCAAGACAGGGAGGATTTGGTTCACCCCTCCACTTT
cdr3_aa: CASSSRQGGFGSPLHF

d_call: -
clone_size: once
v_call: TRBV28
j_call: TRBJ2-7
cdr3_nt: TGTGCCAGCAGTTTAGGTAGCGGAGGAGGGTTCTACGAGCAGTACTTC
cdr3_aa: CASSLGSGGGFYEQYF